Below, 15 T cell receptor beta chains from the same sample are listed, as sequenced in a study of blood T cell repertoires in COVID-19. The data were produced by immunoSEQ multiplex PCR, yet TCRdb's version contains in-frame clones alone and is incomplete. The repertoire holds approximately 200,000 clones, with roughly 80% as singletons. Sequenced: PBMCs or T cells enriched from blood (not recorded which). All receptors come from a woman in her thirties or forties with acute COVID-19.

The chain has TRBV27 and TRBJ1-4; D is unclear. V was shortened by 7 bases and J by 4 bases, with 13 bases between the two germline ends. The germline gives CDR1 MNHEY, CDR2 SMNVEV (reference sequence). The CDR3 contains 14 residues. The CDR3 sequence is CASTPGLVNEKLFF. The CDR3 DNA sequence: TGTGCCAGCACCCCCGGACTGGTTAATGAAAAACTGTTTTTT.

The rearrangement joins TRBV7-2 to TRBJ2-5, with 9 bases identical to TRBD1. Germline V gene data show CDR1 as SGHTA and CDR2 as FQGNSA. This CDR3 spans 14 amino acids. Trimming cost V 5 bases and J 1 base; bases outside gene matches: 2. The CDR3 DNA sequence: TGTGCCAGCAGCCCGGGACAGGGCCAAGAGACCCAGTACTTC. Encoded protein: CASSPGQGQETQYF.

The chain joins TRBV25-1 to TRBJ1-4; 10 nucleotides agree with TRBD1. CDR3 length: 15 residues. Germline V CDR1 and CDR2: MGHDK, SYGVNS. The V and J ends lost 1 base and 7 bases, in that order; junction bases with no gene match: 3. The CDR3 loop reads CASSESGTGVEKLFF. DNA for the CDR3: TGTGCCAGCAGTGAATCCGGGACAGGGGTTGAAAAACTGTTTTTT.

CDR3 DNA: TGTGCCAGCAGCCCCCCGGGACATCGGGGTGAAAAACTGTTTTTT. This encodes CASSPPGHRGEKLFF. The V call is TRBV7-8, the J call TRBJ1-4; possible D gene TRBD1, 6 bases. The CDR3 extends over 15 amino acids. V was cut by 5 bases and J by 7 bases, with 17 bases left in between. Germline V gene lookup returns CDR1 SGHVS and CDR2 FQNEAQ.

In DNA, the CDR3 is TGTGCCAGCTCACCGTACAGGGAAATGAACACTGAAGCTTTCTTT. Its protein is CASSPYREMNTEAFF. The chain combines TRBV18 with TRBJ1-1, with D possibly being TRBD1 (6 bases). This CDR3 spans 15 amino acids. In germline, CDR1 is KGHSH, CDR2 LQKENI. Trimming removed 3 bases from V and 0 bases from J, with 11 bases in between.

This clone has a handful of counts. This sequence joins TRBV19 and TRBJ2-2; tentatively, D is TRBD1 (5 bases). In germline, CDR1 is LNHDA, CDR2 SQIVND (reference sequence). The length of the CDR3 is 14 residues. Trimming removed 7 bases at V and 1 base at J, with 10 bases between. As DNA, the CDR3 is TGTGCCAGTAACTGGCAGGGGAACACCGGGGAGCTGTTTTTT. Amino acids: CASNWQGNTGELFF.

This chain joins TRBV18 and TRBJ1-4; D is uncertain. V shed 3 bases and J shed 7 bases, with 15 bases lying between them. The CDR3 runs to 15 residues. CDR1 is KGHSH and CDR2 is LQKENI in the germline V gene. Here the CDR3 reads CASSPPQEGSEKLFF. For the CDR3, the DNA is TGTGCCAGCTCACCCCCTCAGGAGGGCAGTGAAAAACTGTTTTTT.

The chain joins TRBV29-1 to TRBJ2-1; possibly TRBD2 for D (6 bases). Germline V gene data show CDR1 as SQVTM and CDR2 as ANQGSEA. The CDR3 totals 15 residues. V lost 3 bases, J lost 3 bases, and 15 bases lay in between. The CDR3 DNA sequence: TGCAGCGTTGATACGGGGGTTTCACTCTACAATGAGCAGTTCTTC. Amino acid sequence: CSVDTGVSLYNEQFF.

This sequence joins TRBV6-5 and TRBJ2-2, with D perhaps TRBD1 (6 bases). The CDR3 runs 14 residues. Germline loops: CDR1 MNHEY, CDR2 SVGAGI. V lost 11 bases and J lost 0, with 13 bases in between. The CDR3 sequence: CAGTDRTNTGELFF. DNA for the CDR3: TGTGCCGGTACGGACAGAACGAACACCGGGGAGCTGTTTTTT.

Only a few counts were recorded for this clone. This chain connects TRBV27 to TRBJ2-1, with 10 bases fitting TRBD2. Germline V lookup: CDR1 MNHEY, CDR2 SMNVEV (reference sequence). V shed 0 bases and J 0 bases; nucleotides not matched to a gene: 8. The CDR3 spans 19 residues. The CDR3 sequence is CASSLSLSGRLSSYNEQFF. The CDR3 nucleotides read TGTGCCAGCAGTTTATCTCTTAGCGGGAGGCTTAGCTCCTACAATGAGCAGTTCTTC.

Here the CDR3 DNA reads TGTGCCAGCAGTTTAGAGACTAGCGGGAGCCCGGAGACCCAGTACTTC. Amino acids: CASSLETSGSPETQYF. This chain connects TRBV27 to TRBJ2-5; 12 nucleotides align to TRBD2. This CDR3 comprises 16 residues. The trim removed 2 bases at V and 5 bases at J, leaving 6 bases unmatched. CDR1 is MNHEY, CDR2 SMNVEV, per germline (reference sequence).

This clone has only a few counts. The J gene is TRBJ1-2, the V gene TRBV7-9; unclear D gene. CDR3 length equals 14 residues. The germline V and J ends were trimmed by 4 bases and 4 bases, with 13 bases remaining between them. CDR1 and CDR2 (germline): SEHNR, FQNEAQ (reference sequence). DNA of the CDR3: TGTGCCAGCAGCTGGGAGGGCGGAGGCTATGGCTACACCTTC. Its translation is CASSWEGGGYGYTF.

This clone was picked up one time. The chain employs TRBV10-1 and TRBJ2-3, with a weak D call TRBD2 (5 bases). The CDR3 length is 11 residues. Trimming pared 10 bases from V and 7 bases from J, leaving 12 bases between. CDR1 is WNHNN, CDR2 SYGVQD, per germline (reference sequence). The CDR3 here is CATGLGNTQYF. In DNA, the CDR3 is TGCGCCACAGGACTGGGAAATACGCAGTATTTT.

The V gene is TRBV28, the J gene TRBJ1-5; D possibly corresponds to TRBD1 (5 bases). V was pared by 11 bases and J by 6 bases, with 20 bases between. From germline, CDR1 is MDHEN and CDR2 SYDVKM. This CDR3 is built from 14 residues. CDR3 amino acids: CASWGELTFQPQHF. DNA for the CDR3: TGTGCCTCGTGGGGGGAACTAACGTTTCAGCCCCAGCATTTT.

This rearrangement joins TRBV19 to TRBJ1-1; D is undetermined. Trimming shortened V by 7 bases and J by 6 bases, and 12 bases separated the two germline ends. CDR3 length: 12 residues. Germline assignment: CDR1 LNHDA and CDR2 SQIVND (reference sequence). The CDR3 region is CASTGGLAEAFF. CDR3 coding DNA: TGTGCCAGTACCGGCGGGTTGGCTGAAGCTTTCTTT. Combining the CDR3 with reference TRBV19 and TRBJ1-1 gives the whole variable domain DGGITQSPKYLFRKEGQNVTLSCEQNLNHDAMYWYRQDPGQGLRLIYYSQIVNDFQKGDIAEGYSVSREKKESFPLTVTSAQKNPTAFYLCASTGGLAEAFFGQGTRLTVV.